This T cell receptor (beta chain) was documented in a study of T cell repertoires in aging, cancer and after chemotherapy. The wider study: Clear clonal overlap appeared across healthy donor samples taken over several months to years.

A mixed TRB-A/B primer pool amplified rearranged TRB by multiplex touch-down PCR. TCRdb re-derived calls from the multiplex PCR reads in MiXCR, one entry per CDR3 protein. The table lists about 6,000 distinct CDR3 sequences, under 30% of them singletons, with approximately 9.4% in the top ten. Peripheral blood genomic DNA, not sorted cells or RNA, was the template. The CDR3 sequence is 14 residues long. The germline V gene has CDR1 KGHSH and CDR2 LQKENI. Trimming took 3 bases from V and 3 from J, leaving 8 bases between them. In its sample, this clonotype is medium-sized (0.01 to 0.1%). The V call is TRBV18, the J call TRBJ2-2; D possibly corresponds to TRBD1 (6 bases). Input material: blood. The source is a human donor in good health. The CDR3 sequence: CASSPDSYTGELFF. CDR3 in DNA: TGTGCCAGCTCACCGGACAGTTACACCGGGGAGCTGTTTTTT.